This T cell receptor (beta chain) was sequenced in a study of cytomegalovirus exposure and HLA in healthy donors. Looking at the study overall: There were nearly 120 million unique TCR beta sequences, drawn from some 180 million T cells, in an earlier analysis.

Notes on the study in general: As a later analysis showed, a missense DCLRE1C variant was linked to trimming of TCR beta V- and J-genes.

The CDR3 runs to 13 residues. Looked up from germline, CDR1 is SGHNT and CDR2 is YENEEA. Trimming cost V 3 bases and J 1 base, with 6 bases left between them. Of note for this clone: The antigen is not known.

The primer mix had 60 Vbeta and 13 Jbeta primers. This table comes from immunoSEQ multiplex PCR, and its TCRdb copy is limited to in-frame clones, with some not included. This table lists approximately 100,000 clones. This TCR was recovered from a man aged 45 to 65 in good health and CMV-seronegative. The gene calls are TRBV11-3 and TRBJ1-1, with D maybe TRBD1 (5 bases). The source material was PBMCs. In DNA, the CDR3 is TGTGCCAGCAGCTTCACAGGGAACACTGAAGCTTTCTTT. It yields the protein CASSFTGNTEAFF.